The 14 T cell receptor beta chains reported below all come from one sample, sequenced in a study of blood T cell repertoires in COVID-19. Sequencing was performed with immunoSEQ multiplex PCR; in TCRdb, only in-frame clones are kept and a portion is missing. The sample lists under 150,000 clones; around 80% were seen once. Sequencing was done on a sample of peripheral blood. The source is a man between 65 and 85 years old with acute or convalescent COVID-19.

The CDR3 DNA follows: TGTGCCAGCAGGCAGGGTTTTGGAAACACCATATATTTT. Amino acid sequence: CASRQGFGNTIYF. V is TRBV6-5 and J is TRBJ1-3; D is perhaps TRBD1 (5 bases). The CDR3 runs to 13 residues. CDR1 is MNHEY and CDR2 is SVGAGI in the germline V gene. V was shortened by 6 bases and J by 3 bases, with 9 bases between the two germline ends.

The chain combines TRBV5-4 with TRBJ2-5; weak D call: TRBD1 (6 bases). This CDR3 comprises 15 residues. CDR1 and CDR2 from the germline V gene are SGHNT and YYREEE (reference sequence). Trimming took 4 bases from V and 2 from J, leaving 15 bases between them. The CDR3 DNA sequence: TGTGCCAGCAGCCCGACAGGCATTCTTCAAGAGACCCAGTACTTC. As protein: CASSPTGILQETQYF. Supplemented by reference TRBV5-4 and TRBJ2-5, the full variable domain reads ETGVTQSPTHLIKTRGQQVTLRCSSQSGHNTVSWYQQALGQGPQFIFQYYREEENGRGNFPPRFSGLQFPNYSSELNVNALELDDSALYLCASSPTGILQETQYFGPGTRLLVL.

The V call is TRBV27, the J call TRBJ2-3; 8 nucleotides line up with TRBD1. The germline CDR1 and CDR2 sequences are MNHEY and SMNVEV (reference sequence). V was pared by 3 bases and J by 2 bases, with 4 bases of the junction left unmatched. There are 15 residues in the CDR3. The CDR3 DNA follows: TGTGCCAGCAGTTTGGGGACAGGCCTCACAGATACGCAGTATTTT. It encodes CASSLGTGLTDTQYF.

V is TRBV6-5 and J is TRBJ2-1; D might be TRBD2 (6 bases). Trimming pared 5 bases from V and 8 bases from J, leaving 13 bases between. CDR1 is MNHEY and CDR2 is SVGAGI in the germline V gene. The CDR3 has 13 amino acids. The CDR3 region is CASSLQGGHEQFF. The DNA of the CDR3 is TGTGCCAGCAGTCTCCAGGGAGGACATGAGCAGTTCTTC.

This sequence joins TRBV10-1 and TRBJ1-2; D unclear. Trimming took off 3 bases at V and 5 bases at J, with 10 bases between the two ends. The CDR3 length is 13 residues. Germline CDR1 WNHNN, CDR2 SYGVQD (reference sequence). The CDR3: CASSDMRRYGYTF. For the CDR3, the DNA is TGCGCCAGCAGTGACATGCGGCGGTATGGCTACACCTTC.

The chain is built from TRBV3-1 (or the pseudogene TRBV3-2) and TRBJ1-2, with 7 bases fitting TRBD1. V lost 4 bases to trimming and J lost 7 bases; unmatched junction nucleotides: 3. This CDR3 contains 12 residues. Per the germline V gene, CDR1 is LGHDT and CDR2 is YNNKEL (reference sequence). The DNA for the CDR3 is TGTGCCAGCAGCCCCGGGACAGCTGGCTACACCTTC. Residues: CASSPGTAGYTF.

The gene calls are TRBV18 and TRBJ1-1; 7 bases are shared with TRBD1. V lost 5 bases and J lost 4; bases outside the gene matches: 10. The V gene's germline CDR1 is KGHSH and CDR2 LQKENI. CDR3 size: 15 residues. CDR3 nucleotides: TGTGCCAGCTCATCAATCGCAGGGGGAGGCACTGAAGCTTTCTTT. It codes for CASSSIAGGGTEAFF. Full variable domain (outside the CDR3, taken from reference TRBV18 and TRBJ1-1): NAGVMQNPRHLVRRRGQEARLRCSPMKGHSHVYWYRQLPEEGLKFMVYLQKENIIDESGMPKERFSAEFPKEGPSILRIQQVVRGDSAAYFCASSSIAGGGTEAFFGQGTRLTVV.

V gene TRBV5-1 combines with J gene TRBJ2-3; 9 bases match TRBD2. CDR1 and CDR2 from the germline V gene are SGHRS and YFSETQ. CDR3 length: 15 residues. The V gene end was trimmed by 4 bases and the J gene end by 4 bases; junction bases not matched to a gene: 7. CDR3 amino acids: CASSPRGGGADTQYF. In DNA, the CDR3 is TGCGCCAGCAGCCCGCGGGGGGGCGGGGCAGATACGCAGTATTTT.

The chain recombines TRBV18 with TRBJ2-3; D unclear. The CDR3 contains 15 residues. Trimming removed 5 bases from V and 1 base from J, with 13 bases in between. Germline CDR1 reads KGHSH; CDR2 reads LQKENI. Written as DNA, the CDR3 is TGTGCCAGCTCAACAACGATTGCGGGCACAGATACGCAGTATTTT. It is translated as CASSTTIAGTDTQYF.

The V gene is TRBV25-1, the J gene TRBJ2-5; 7 nucleotides align to TRBD2. V lost 0 bases to trimming and J lost 3 bases; unmatched junction nucleotides: 1. Germline V gene lookup returns CDR1 MGHDK and CDR2 SYGVNS. CDR3 length: 14 amino acids. CDR3 DNA: TGTGCCAGCAGTGAATACCGGGGGGAAGAGACCCAGTACTTC. This gives the protein CASSEYRGEETQYF.

The chain recombines TRBV19 with TRBJ1-1; TRBD1 matches 9 bases. CDR1 and CDR2 (germline): LNHDA, SQIVND (reference sequence). The CDR3 covers 13 residues. The junction had 9 bases not matched to a gene; V was cut back by 6 bases and J by 10 bases. The CDR3 sequence is CASSLGDRVVAFF. CDR3 coding DNA: TGTGCCAGTAGCCTGGGGGACAGGGTGGTAGCTTTCTTT. The full variable domain, with the rest looked up from reference TRBV19 and TRBJ1-1, is DGGITQSPKYLFRKEGQNVTLSCEQNLNHDAMYWYRQDPGQGLRLIYYSQIVNDFQKGDIAEGYSVSREKKESFPLTVTSAQKNPTAFYLCASSLGDRVVAFFGQGTRLTVV.

The chain has TRBV5-1 and TRBJ1-2, with TRBD1 matching 7 bases. In germline, CDR1 is SGHRS, CDR2 YFSETQ. Trimming cost V 5 bases and J 4 bases; bases outside gene matches: 8. The CDR3 is 14 amino acids. The CDR3 loop reads CASSNRTGVYGYTF. Written as DNA, the CDR3 is TGCGCCAGCAGTAACCGGACAGGCGTCTATGGCTACACCTTC.

V usage is TRBV5-1 and J usage is TRBJ1-2; no reliable D call. The V gene lost 0 bases and the J gene lost 8 bases, with 8 bases spanning the gap. This CDR3 comprises 12 residues. Germline CDR1 reads SGHRS; CDR2 reads YFSETQ. The CDR3 DNA sequence: TGCGCCAGCAGCTTGGACTTGATCGGCTACACCTTC. Translation: CASSLDLIGYTF.

The chain joins TRBV7-3 to TRBJ2-5, with 15 bases lining up with TRBD2. The V and J ends lost 5 bases and 5 bases, in that order; junction bases with no gene match: 3. The CDR3 is 15 amino acids. CDR1 is SGHTA and CDR2 is FQGTGA in the germline V gene. CDR3 sequence reads: CASSPGLAGGETQYF. In DNA, the CDR3 is TGTGCCAGCAGCCCCGGACTAGCGGGGGGGGAGACCCAGTACTTC.